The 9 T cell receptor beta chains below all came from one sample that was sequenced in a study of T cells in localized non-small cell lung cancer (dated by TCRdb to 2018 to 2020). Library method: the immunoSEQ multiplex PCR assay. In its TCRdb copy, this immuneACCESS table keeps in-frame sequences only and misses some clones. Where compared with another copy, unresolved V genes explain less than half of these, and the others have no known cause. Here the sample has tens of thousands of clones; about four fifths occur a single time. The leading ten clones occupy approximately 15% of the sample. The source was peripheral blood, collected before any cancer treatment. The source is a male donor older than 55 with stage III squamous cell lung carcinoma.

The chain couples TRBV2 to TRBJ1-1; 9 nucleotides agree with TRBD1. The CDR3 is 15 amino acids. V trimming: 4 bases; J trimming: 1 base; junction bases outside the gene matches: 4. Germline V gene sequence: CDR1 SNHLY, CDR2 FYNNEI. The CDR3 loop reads CASSALTGGNTEAFF. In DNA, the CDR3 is TGTGCCAGCAGTGCCCTGACAGGGGGGAACACTGAAGCTTTCTTT.

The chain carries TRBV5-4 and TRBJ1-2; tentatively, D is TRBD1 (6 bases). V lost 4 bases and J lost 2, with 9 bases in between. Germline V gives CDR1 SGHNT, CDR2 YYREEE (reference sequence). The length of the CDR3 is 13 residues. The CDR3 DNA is TGTGCCAGCAGCGGGGGCCTCAACTATGGCTACACCTTC. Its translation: CASSGGLNYGYTF.

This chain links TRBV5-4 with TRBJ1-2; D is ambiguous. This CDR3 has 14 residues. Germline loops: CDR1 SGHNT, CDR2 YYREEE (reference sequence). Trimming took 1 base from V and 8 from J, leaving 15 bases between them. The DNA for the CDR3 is TGTGCCAGCAGCTTGAGGATTCCTGAGTCGGGCTACACCTTC. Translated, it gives CASSLRIPESGYTF.

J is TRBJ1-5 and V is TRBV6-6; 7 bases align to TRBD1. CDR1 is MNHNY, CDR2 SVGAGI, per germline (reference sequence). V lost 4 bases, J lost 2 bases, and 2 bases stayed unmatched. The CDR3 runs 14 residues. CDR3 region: CASSFTGGNQPQHF. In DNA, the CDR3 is TGTGCCAGCAGTTTCACAGGGGGCAATCAGCCCCAGCATTTT.

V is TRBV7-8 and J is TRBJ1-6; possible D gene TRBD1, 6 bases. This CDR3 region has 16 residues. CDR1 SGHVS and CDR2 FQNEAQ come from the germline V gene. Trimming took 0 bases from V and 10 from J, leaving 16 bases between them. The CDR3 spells CASSLAETGRESPLHF. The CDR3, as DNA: TGTGCCAGCAGCTTAGCGGAGACAGGTCGGGAATCACCCCTCCACTTT.

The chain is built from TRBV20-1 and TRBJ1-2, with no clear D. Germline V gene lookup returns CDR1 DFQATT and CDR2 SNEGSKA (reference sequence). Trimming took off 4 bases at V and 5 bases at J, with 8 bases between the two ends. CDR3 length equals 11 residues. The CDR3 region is CSAKEKYGYTF. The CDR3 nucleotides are TGCAGTGCTAAAGAAAAATATGGCTACACCTTC.

CDR3 region: CASSPIGVLGEKLFF. CDR3 in DNA: TGTGCCAGCAGTCCAATAGGGGTGCTCGGCGAAAAACTGTTTTTT. V gene TRBV2 combines with J gene TRBJ1-4, with D perhaps TRBD1 (5 bases). CDR3 length equals 15 residues. Trimming left V 5 bases short and J 8 bases short, with 18 bases between. Germline CDR1 reads SNHLY; CDR2 reads FYNNEI. Together with reference TRBV2 and TRBJ1-4, the CDR3 gives the full variable domain: EPEVTQTPSHQVTQMGQEVILRCVPISNHLYFYWYRQILGQKVEFLVSFYNNEISEKSEIFDDQFSVERPDGSNFTLKIRSTKLEDSAMYFCASSPIGVLGEKLFFGSGTQLSVL.

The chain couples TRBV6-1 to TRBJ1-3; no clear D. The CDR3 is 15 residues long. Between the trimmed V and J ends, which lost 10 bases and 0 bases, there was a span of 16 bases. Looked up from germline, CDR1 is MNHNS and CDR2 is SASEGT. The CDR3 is CATDPGRSSGNTIYF. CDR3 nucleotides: TGTGCCACGGACCCCGGACGGAGCTCTGGAAACACCATATATTTT.

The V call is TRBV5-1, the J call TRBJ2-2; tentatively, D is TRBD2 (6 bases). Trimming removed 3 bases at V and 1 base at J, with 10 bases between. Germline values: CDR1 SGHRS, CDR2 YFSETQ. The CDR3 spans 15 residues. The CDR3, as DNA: TGCGCCAGCAGCTCCGGTAGCGGGAACACCGGGGAGCTGTTTTTT. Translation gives CASSSGSGNTGELFF.